This T cell receptor beta chain was recovered during a study of metastatic and nonmetastatic thyroid tumors. All patients were treatment-naive before thyroid surgery. TCRdb re-clonotyped the PCR reads via MiXCR. The table shows more than 12,000 clones, with 25% to 30% occurring only once. This clone was seen ten or more times. This clonotype was obtained from a female donor with papillary thyroid cancer or a benign thyroid nodule (not recorded which). Some clones in this sample may be carry-over from other donors' samples. Sequences were obtained from tumor tissue.

CDR3 in DNA: TGTGCCAGCAGCGTAGGACAGTGGTCCGGTGAGCAGTTCTTC. This codes for CASSVGQWSGEQFF. The chain links TRBV7-3 to TRBJ2-1, with D possibly being TRBD1 (6 bases). The CDR3 sequence is 14 residues long. Germline lookup yields CDR1 SGHTA and CDR2 FQGTGA. Trimming left V 5 bases short and J 9 bases short, with 17 bases between.